This T cell receptor (beta chain) is drawn from a study of shared clonotypes between healthy human individuals. Study-wide results and limits: Generally, estimated richness proved larger in naive subsets than it did in memory subsets. Rarefaction indicated that sorted-subset sequencing remained incomplete although depth was large. With a few donors compared, roughly 5% of naive CD4 clonotypes were shared.

Looked up from germline, CDR1 is GTSNPN and CDR2 is SVGIG (reference sequence). Between the trimmed V and J ends, which lost 3 bases and 1 base, there was a span of 15 bases. This CDR3 has 15 amino acids. The assay ran at deep level. Assay used: immunoSEQ multiplex PCR; TCRdb lists only in-frame clones, some missing. This table holds over a million clones, approximately 80% found once. This clone was picked up many times. Its antigen is as yet unknown. Other DNA sequences in this sample translate to the same CDR3. This rearrangement joins TRBV30 to TRBJ1-2, with a weak D call TRBD1 (5 bases). Sequenced material: memory CD4+ T cells from PBMCs. This sample's subset: CD45RA-negative fraction. The sequence was collected from a young man in good health. Some clones in this sample may be carry-over from other donors' samples. CDR3 residues: CAWSRGGAVNYGYTF. The CDR3 DNA sequence: TGTGCCTGGAGCCGCGGAGGGGCTGTTAACTATGGCTACACCTTC. The full variable domain, completed using reference TRBV30 and TRBJ1-2, is SQTIHQWPATLVQPVGSPLSLECTVEGTSNPNLYWYRQAAGRGLQLLFYSVGIGQISSEVPQNLSASRPQDRQFILSSKKLLLSDSGFYLCAWSRGGAVNYGYTFGSGTRLTVV.